This is a list of T cell receptor beta chains from one sample in a study of low-dose radiotherapy and immunotherapy resistance in tumors. MiXCR was run by TCRdb on the reads, yielding one entry per CDR3 protein. The repertoire holds approximately 90,000 distinct CDR3 sequences, over 15% seen once, with less than 3.5% in the top ten. Specimen: PBMCs, collected before treatment. These receptor sequences come from a male donor with prostate cancer. Both conserved end residues are part of each CDR3. The D gene is left open where the match is weak. Size is stated for part of the rows, as once, few or many counts, or as a class when the clone is expanded.

j_gene | len | d_gene | abundance | v_gene | CDR3nt | CDR3aa
TRBJ1-5 | 15 | - | many | TRBV30 | TGTGCCTGGGACCCGGGGGCCAAGGGCAATCAGCCCCAGCATTTT | CAWDPGAKGNQPQHF
TRBJ2-2 | 15 | - | many | TRBV11-2 | TGTGCCAGTACCGGGCAGGGAACGGACACCGGGGAGCTGTTTTTT | CASTGQGTDTGELFF
TRBJ2-3 | 15 | - | - | TRBV5-1 | TGCGCCAGCAGCTTGGAGGCTAGCGGCACAGATACGCAGTATTTT | CASSLEASGTDTQYF
TRBJ2-5 | 14 | - | many | TRBV29-1 | TGCAGCGTTGAAGCGACACGAATCCAAGAGACCCAGTACTTC | CSVEATRIQETQYF
TRBJ2-7 | 14 | - | many | TRBV19 | TGTGCCAGTCGACGCAATACAGGTGGCTACGAGCAGTACTTC | CASRRNTGGYEQYF
TRBJ2-7 | 15 | TRBD1 | - | TRBV2 | TGTGCCAGCAGTGAAAGGGGACAGGGGACCTACGAGCAGTACTTC | CASSERGQGTYEQYF
TRBJ1-2 | 15 | - | many | TRBV5-6 | TGTGCCAGCAGCTTGACTTTAAGGACCTGGGACCTAATAACCTTC | CASSLTLRTWDLITF
TRBJ1-5 | 14 | - | many | TRBV7-2 | TGTGCCAGCAGCTCCGGACGGAACAATCAGCCCCAGCATTTT | CASSSGRNNQPQHF
TRBJ2-3 | 13 | - | many | TRBV11-2 | TGTGCCAGCGGTATTGGGGGCAGAGATACGCAGTATTTT | CASGIGGRDTQYF
TRBJ1-1 | 15 | - | many | TRBV6-6 | TGTGCCAGCAGCCTTGGAGGGGGGACGGGCACTGAAGCTTTCTTT | CASSLGGGTGTEAFF
TRBJ2-7 | 11 | - | many | TRBV6-9 | TGTGCCAGCAGGCACACCTATGAGCAGTACTTC | CASRHTYEQYF
TRBJ2-4 | 18 | - | few | TRBV7-2 | TGTGCCAGCAGCTTAATCTCACCTAGGGACAAAGCCAAAAACATTCAGTACTTC | CASSLISPRDKAKNIQYF
TRBJ2-3 | 13 | - | many | TRBV2 | TGTGCCAGACACGGCGGGGCCACAGATACGCAGTATTTT | CARHGGATDTQYF
TRBJ2-5 | 17 | - | few | TRBV27 | TGTGCCAGCAGTCCTACGGGACTTCGGCGCCCCGGGGAGACCCAGTACTTC | CASSPTGLRRPGETQYF
TRBJ2-3 | 17 | TRBD2 | - | TRBV18 | TGTGCCAGCTCAACGCTGCCAGCGGGGGGAAGCACAGATACGCAGTATTTT | CASSTLPAGGSTDTQYF
TRBJ1-2 | 18 | TRBD1 | many | TRBV7-9 | TGTGCCAGCAGCCAGGGACAGTACCTTCAATTAGACCCCTATGGCTACACCTTC | CASSQGQYLQLDPYGYTF
TRBJ2-2 | 14 | - | many | TRBV6-5 | TGTGCCAGCAGGGAACAGGGCTACACCGGGGAGCTGTTTTTT | CASREQGYTGELFF
TRBJ2-5 | 14 | - | many | TRBV7-9 | TGTGCCAGCAGCTTAGGCGGGGATGGCGAGACCCAGTACTTC | CASSLGGDGETQYF
TRBJ2-5 | 12 | - | few | TRBV6-6 | TGTGCCAGCAGTTACTCGACGCAGGGTCGGTACTTC | CASSYSTQGRYF
TRBJ2-5 | 13 | TRBD2 | many | TRBV11-2 | TGTGCCAGCAGCTTAGTTGAGCGGGGGACCCAGTACTTC | CASSLVERGTQYF
TRBJ2-1 | 14 | - | many | TRBV5-4 | TGTGCCAGCAACCCCCAGGGGGGCCCCGATGAGCAGTTCTTC | CASNPQGGPDEQFF
TRBJ2-7 | 14 | TRBD2 | many | TRBV7-2 | TGTGCCAGCAGGAGGGAAACGGGACTACTCGAGCAGTACTTC | CASRRETGLLEQYF
TRBJ2-2 | 11 | - | many | TRBV12-5 | TGTGCTAGTGGTTTTTCCCTGGAGCTGTTTTTT | CASGFSLELFF
TRBJ2-2 | 13 | - | once | TRBV2 | TGTGCCAGCAGGGCGAGGGACACCGGGGAGCTGTTTTTT | CASRARDTGELFF
TRBJ2-1 | 13 | - | many | TRBV5-4 | TGTGCCAGCAGCTCAAACAGCAACAATGAGCAGTTCTTC | CASSSNSNNEQFF
TRBJ2-3 | 21 | - | many | TRBV2 | TGTGCCAGCAGTGAAGCAGTGCCCCCTCCGACACGTAGGGGACCTTGGGATACGCAGTATTTT | CASSEAVPPPTRRGPWDTQYF
TRBJ2-7 | 13 | TRBD1 | many | TRBV30 | TGTGCCTGGAGTCGGACAGGGGGCTACGAGCAGTACTTC | CAWSRTGGYEQYF
TRBJ1-1 | 14 | - | many | TRBV19 | TGTGCCAGTAATCCCGACAGCCTGAACACTGAAGCTTTCTTT | CASNPDSLNTEAFF
TRBJ2-2 | 13 | TRBD1 | many | TRBV27 | TGTGCCAGCAGTACAGGGGTTCCCGGGGAGCTGTTTTTT | CASSTGVPGELFF
TRBJ2-1 | 14 | - | many | TRBV6-5 | TGTGCCAGCAGTTACACGAAACGATCCAATGAGCAGTTCTTC | CASSYTKRSNEQFF
TRBJ2-6 | 15 | - | many | TRBV7-2 | TGTGCCAGCAGCTCGAATGGGGGTGAGGCCAACGTCCTGACTTTC | CASSSNGGEANVLTF
TRBJ2-7 | 12 | - | many | TRBV20-1 | TGCAGTGGTGTGGGGGGCGGCTACGAGCAGTACTTC | CSGVGGGYEQYF
TRBJ2-1 | 15 | TRBD2 | many | TRBV29-1 | TGCAGCGTTGCAACTAGCGGGGGGACCTACAATGAGCAGTTCTTC | CSVATSGGTYNEQFF
TRBJ2-2 | 16 | - | many | TRBV7-9 | TGTGCCAGCAGCTTCTTGGACAGTCTGGGCTCCGGGGAGCTGTTTTTT | CASSFLDSLGSGELFF
TRBJ2-1 | 15 | TRBD2 | many | TRBV6-5 | TGTGCCAGCAGTAGGGGACTAGAGCTGGGGAATGAGCAGTTCTTC | CASSRGLELGNEQFF
TRBJ2-7 | 15 | TRBD2 | few | TRBV5-1 | TGCGCCAGCAGCTTGGTCTCAGGGAGGGAGGTCGAGCAGTACTTC | CASSLVSGREVEQYF
TRBJ2-1 | 19 | TRBD2 | many | TRBV11-2 | TGTGCCAGCAGATTAGAAAGGGCTGGGGGGAGTCGGGAGGCGAAGGAGCAGTTCTTC | CASRLERAGGSREAKEQFF
TRBJ1-4 | 16 | - | many | TRBV6-1 | TGTGCCAGCAGGACCCACGGCGGGGCTGCTAATGAAAAACTGTTTTTT | CASRTHGGAANEKLFF
TRBJ2-5 | 12 | - | few | TRBV6-2/TRBV6-3 | TGTGCCAGCAGTCCGACTAGGGCGACCCAGTACTTC | CASSPTRATQYF
TRBJ2-2 | 13 | - | many | TRBV2 | TGTGCCAGCAGAAAAGATATCGCCGGGGAGCTGTTTTTT | CASRKDIAGELFF
TRBJ2-5 | 12 | - | - | TRBV28 | TGTGCCAGCAGTCCGTCCGGGGTAATCCGGTACTTC | CASSPSGVIRYF
TRBJ2-3 | 17 | - | - | TRBV9 | TGTGCCAGCAGCGTACGGGGCGGAGAAACTAGCACAGATACGCAGTATTTT | CASSVRGGETSTDTQYF
TRBJ1-5 | 12 | - | many | TRBV29-1 | TGCAGCGTTGGAGGCTCAGGGCAGCCCCAGCATTTT | CSVGGSGQPQHF
TRBJ2-2 | 17 | TRBD2 | many | TRBV20-1 | TGCAGTGCTAGAGACCCTGGAATAGCGGGGGGCACCGGGGAGCTGTTTTTT | CSARDPGIAGGTGELFF
TRBJ2-3 | 13 | - | many | TRBV12-3/TRBV12-4 | TGTGCCAGCAGCCCCACGTCCACAGATACGCAGTATTTT | CASSPTSTDTQYF
TRBJ2-5 | 14 | - | many | TRBV7-8 | TGTGCCAGCAGCCCCTTTGTGGGACAAGAGACCCAGTACTTC | CASSPFVGQETQYF
TRBJ2-5 | 14 | - | many | TRBV14 | TGTGCCAGCAGCCAAGTCGGGGGTTCGGAGACCCAGTACTTC | CASSQVGGSETQYF
TRBJ1-2 | 12 | - | many | TRBV29-1 | TGCAGCGTTGGACGAACTGGCTATGGCTACACCTTC | CSVGRTGYGYTF
TRBJ2-1 | 15 | TRBD2 | many | TRBV9 | TGTGCCAGCAGCGTAGTTGAGCGGGGGGGAAAAGAGCAGTTCTTC | CASSVVERGGKEQFF
TRBJ2-4 | 16 | - | many | TRBV4-1 | TGCGCCAGCAGCCAAGACAGCTTCCCGAACAAAAACATTCAGTACTTC | CASSQDSFPNKNIQYF
TRBJ2-1 | 14 | TRBD2 | - | TRBV14 | TGTGCCAGCAGCAAAGGACTAGCGGTCAATGAGCAGTTCTTC | CASSKGLAVNEQFF
TRBJ1-1 | 16 | - | many | TRBV5-1 | TGCGCCAGCAGCTTGGGTTTGGGGGCAGGGAACACTGAAGCTTTCTTT | CASSLGLGAGNTEAFF
TRBJ2-5 | 16 | TRBD2 | - | TRBV7-6 | TGTGCCAGCAGTTGGGGCGGGGGGGGTTTTGTGAAGACCCAGTACTTC | CASSWGGGGFVKTQYF
TRBJ2-5 | 14 | - | - | TRBV5-4 | TGTGCCAGCAGCTTGGTGGGCCCGCAAGAGACCCAGTACTTC | CASSLVGPQETQYF
TRBJ2-1 | 15 | - | many | TRBV19 | TGTGCCAGTAGTATAGGAAGGTGGGCGGCGGATGAGCAGTTCTTC | CASSIGRWAADEQFF
TRBJ2-5 | 12 | TRBD2 | many | TRBV30 | TGTGCCTGGGGACTAGGAGGAGAGACCCAGTACTTC | CAWGLGGETQYF
TRBJ2-5 | 13 | TRBD2 | many | TRBV12-3/TRBV12-4 | TGTGCCAGCAGCCCGGGGGGGCCGGAGACCCAGTACTTC | CASSPGGPETQYF